The present T cell receptor (beta chain) was sequenced within a study of T cell responses to AZD1222 COVID-19 vaccine. Germline values: CDR1 SNHLY, CDR2 FYNNEI. The V end lost 7 bases, the J end lost 10 bases, and 17 bases lay between the germline ends. This CDR3 is built from 13 residues. This table comes from immunoSEQ multiplex PCR, and its TCRdb copy is limited to in-frame clones, with some not included. There are some 80,000 clones in the sample; around 88% occur only once, and over 8% lies in the top ten. This sequence was found in an adult who received the MenACWY meningococcal vaccine as a control. The sequencing used peripheral blood, collected 28 days after the second dose of the MenACWY control vaccine. This rearrangement joins TRBV2 to TRBJ1-5; possibly TRBD1 for D (6 bases). The CDR3 region is CASTSGDPVPQHF. In DNA form, the CDR3 reads TGTGCCAGCACTTCAGGGGACCCAGTACCCCAGCATTTT. Complete variable domain (other parts from reference TRBV2 and TRBJ1-5): EPEVTQTPSHQVTQMGQEVILRCVPISNHLYFYWYRQILGQKVEFLVSFYNNEISEKSEIFDDQFSVERPDGSNFTLKIRSTKLEDSAMYFCASTSGDPVPQHFGDGTRLSIL.